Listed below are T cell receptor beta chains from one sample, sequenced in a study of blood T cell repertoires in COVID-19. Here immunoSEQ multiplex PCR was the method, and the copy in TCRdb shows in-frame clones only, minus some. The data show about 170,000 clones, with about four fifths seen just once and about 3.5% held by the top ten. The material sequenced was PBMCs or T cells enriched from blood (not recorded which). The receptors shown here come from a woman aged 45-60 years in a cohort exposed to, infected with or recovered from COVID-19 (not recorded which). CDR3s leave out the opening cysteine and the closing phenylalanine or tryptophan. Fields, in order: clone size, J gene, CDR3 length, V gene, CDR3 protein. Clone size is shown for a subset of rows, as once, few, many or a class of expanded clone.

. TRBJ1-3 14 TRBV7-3 ASSLSGQGSGNTIY
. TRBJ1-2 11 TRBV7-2 ASSLEPLYGYT
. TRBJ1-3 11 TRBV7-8 ASSLNRGNTIY
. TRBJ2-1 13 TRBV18 ASSPRGNNYNEQF
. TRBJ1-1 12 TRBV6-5 ASSSWTQNTEAF
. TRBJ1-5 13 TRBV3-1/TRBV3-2 ASSPGTLSNQPQH
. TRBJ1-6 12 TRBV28 ASRLQGGNSPLH
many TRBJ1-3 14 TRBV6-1 ASSEEGTGFGNTIY
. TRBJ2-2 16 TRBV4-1 ASSQEVMAGAITGELF
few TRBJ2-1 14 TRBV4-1 ASSQDPAGVYNEQF
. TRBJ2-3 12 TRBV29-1 SAWGQGVTDTQY
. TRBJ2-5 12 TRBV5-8 ASSFLGGQETQY
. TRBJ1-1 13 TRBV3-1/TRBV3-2 ASSPQGARDTEAF
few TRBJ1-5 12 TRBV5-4 ASSSGGSNQPQH
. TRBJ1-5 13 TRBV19 ASSKIGGVGQPQH
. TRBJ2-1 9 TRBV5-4 ASISRGQEF
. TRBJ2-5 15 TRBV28 ASSPGFRDRGPETQY
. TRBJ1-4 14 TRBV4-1 ASSQPAGRREEKLF
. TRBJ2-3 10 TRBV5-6 ASRQGIDTQY
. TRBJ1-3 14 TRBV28 ASSWETGGSGNTIY
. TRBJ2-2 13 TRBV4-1 ASSQGQGITGELF
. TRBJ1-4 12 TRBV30 AWSVRGFNEKLF
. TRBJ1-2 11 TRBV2 ASSAGRREGYT
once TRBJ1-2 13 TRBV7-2 ASSQRQSNGHGYT
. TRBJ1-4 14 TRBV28 ASSQRVGLANEKLF
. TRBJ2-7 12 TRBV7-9 ASSLFGTGYEQY
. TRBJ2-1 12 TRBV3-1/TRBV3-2 ASSQDGRWEEQF
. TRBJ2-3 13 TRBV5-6 ASSKLATSTDTQY
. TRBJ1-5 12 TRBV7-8 ASSLTGFDQPQH
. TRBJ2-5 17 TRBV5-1 ASSLVFLGTSELGETQY
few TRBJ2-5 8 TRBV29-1 SAGGGTQY
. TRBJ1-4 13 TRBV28 ASSDTGSSNEKLF
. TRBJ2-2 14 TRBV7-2 ASSPSGGLGAGELF
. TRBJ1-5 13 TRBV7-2 ASSLALGENQPQH
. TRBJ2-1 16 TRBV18 ATLGLAGPLTPKNEQF
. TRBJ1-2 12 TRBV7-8 ASSLALQGHGYT
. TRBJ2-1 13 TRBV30 AWSSPTGRVNEQF
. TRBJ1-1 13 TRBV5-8 ASTRTTGVETEAF
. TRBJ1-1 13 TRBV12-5 ASGLAPVQYTEAF
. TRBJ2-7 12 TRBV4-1 ASSKPGQGYEQY
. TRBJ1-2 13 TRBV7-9 ASSSGDRLSDGYT
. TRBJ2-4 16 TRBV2 ASSEALGRMESRNIQY
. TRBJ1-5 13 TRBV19 ASSLSTGGLQPQH
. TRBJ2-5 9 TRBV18 ASSGEETQY
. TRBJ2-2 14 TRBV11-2 ASSFYAGVNTGELF
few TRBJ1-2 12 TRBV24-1 ATSPPNDSDGYT
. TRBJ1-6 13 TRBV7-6 ASSLVRGRNSPLH
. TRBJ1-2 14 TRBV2 ASNRDRATTTYGYT
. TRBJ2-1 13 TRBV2 ASSFGLAGYNEQF
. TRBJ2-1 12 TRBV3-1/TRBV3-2 ASSPGQGAGEQF
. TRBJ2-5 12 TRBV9 ASSVATGPETQY
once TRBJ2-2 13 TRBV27 ASHPGLAGSGELF
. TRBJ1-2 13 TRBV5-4 ASSSDRSLSYGYT
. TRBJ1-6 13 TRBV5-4 ASSSSQGGVSPLH
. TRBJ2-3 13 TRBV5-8 ASTTAGGSSDTQY
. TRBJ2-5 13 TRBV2 ASSEKGLAKETQY
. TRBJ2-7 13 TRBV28 ASSSSGTGNHEQY
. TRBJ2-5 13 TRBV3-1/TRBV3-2 ASSRQGAGAETQY
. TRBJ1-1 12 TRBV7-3 ASSSQGANTEAF